The entry below gives a single TCR beta chain sequence along with its context. The data were obtained in a study of blood T cell repertoires in COVID-19. Study processing details: It was from reference gene primer amplification that nucleated cell counts were estimated. TCRdb keeps only in-frame clones here, not all; method: immunoSEQ multiplex PCR. That table is the source of V, J and clone size, and D and trimming were worked out from the DNA. The sample has hundreds of thousands of clones; under 95% are singletons. V was clipped by 4 bases and J by 3 bases; unmatched bases: 13. The CDR3 loop spans 16 amino acids.

The source is a woman aged 18-29 years who had recovered from COVID-19. This chain connects TRBV5-7 to TRBJ2-7; 7 bases match TRBD2. TRBV5-7 is annotated as an ORF whose role is uncertain. The sequenced sample consisted of peripheral blood. The CDR3 DNA sequence: TGTGCCAGCAGCCCCCAGGGTCCGACTAGCATCTACGAGCAGTACGTC. As protein: CASSPQGPTSIYEQYV.